This TCR beta chain was captured in a study of T cell responses to AZD1222 COVID-19 vaccine. The data were produced by immunoSEQ multiplex PCR, yet TCRdb's version contains in-frame clones alone and is incomplete. The table includes 90,000 to 140,000 clones, roughly 80% detected once. The receptor comes from an adult in good health. The sample was peripheral blood, taken on day 0 of AZD1222 vaccination.

In nucleotides, the CDR3 is TGTGCCAGCGGTCTCGCGGGGGTGGGGGAGACCCAGTACTTC. Amino acid sequence: CASGLAGVGETQYF. This chain joins TRBV6-5 and TRBJ2-5; 7 bases line up with TRBD2. The CDR3 sequence is 14 residues long. V gave up 8 bases and J gave up 5 bases; unmatched junction bases: 11. The V gene's germline CDR1 is MNHEY and CDR2 SVGAGI.